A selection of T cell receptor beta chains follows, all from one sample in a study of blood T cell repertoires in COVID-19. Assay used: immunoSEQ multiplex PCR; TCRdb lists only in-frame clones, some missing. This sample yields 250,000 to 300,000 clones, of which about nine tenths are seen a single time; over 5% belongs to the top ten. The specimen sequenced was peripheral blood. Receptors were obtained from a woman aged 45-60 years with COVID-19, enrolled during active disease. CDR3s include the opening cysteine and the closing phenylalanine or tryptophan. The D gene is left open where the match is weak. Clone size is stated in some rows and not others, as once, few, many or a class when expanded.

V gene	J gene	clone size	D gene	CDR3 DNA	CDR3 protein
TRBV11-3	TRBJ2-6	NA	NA	TGTGCCAGCAGCCCTGGAACAGTCCTGAGCTCTGGGGCCAACGTCCTGACTTTC	CASSPGTVLSSGANVLTF
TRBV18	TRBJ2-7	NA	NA	TGTGCCAGCTCCCAGAACCGGGACACAAGCTCCTACGAGCAGTACTTC	CASSQNRDTSSYEQYF
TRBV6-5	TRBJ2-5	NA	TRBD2	TGTGCCAGCAGTTACTCCCTAGCGGCCCAAGAGACCCAGTACTTC	CASSYSLAAQETQYF
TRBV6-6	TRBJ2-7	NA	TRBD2	TGTGCCAGCAGTTACTTTGGCGGGAGCCCGGGGAGCGAGCAGTACTTC	CASSYFGGSPGSEQYF
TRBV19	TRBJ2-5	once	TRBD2	TGTGCCAGTAGGACTAGCGGGGTGGAGACCCAGTACTTC	CASRTSGVETQYF
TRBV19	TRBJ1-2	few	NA	TGTGCCACCACCATCCGGGACATGCGAGGCTACACCTTC	CATTIRDMRGYTF
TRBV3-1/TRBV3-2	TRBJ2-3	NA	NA	TGTGCCAGCAGCCAAGATCGCGGGATGGGCGCAGATACGCAGTATTTT	CASSQDRGMGADTQYF
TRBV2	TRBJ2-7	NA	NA	TGTGCCAGCAGTTACGGTGGAGGGGTATCCTACGAGCAGTACTTC	CASSYGGGVSYEQYF
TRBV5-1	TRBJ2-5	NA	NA	TGCGCCAGCAGCCCGGGTCAGGGATCTGGGGAGACCCAGTACTTC	CASSPGQGSGETQYF
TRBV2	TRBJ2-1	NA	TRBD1	TGTGCCAGCAGTGGATCGGGACAGTACCTCTACAATGAGCAGTTCTTC	CASSGSGQYLYNEQFF
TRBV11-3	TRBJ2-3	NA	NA	TGTGCCAGCAGCGCCGGTTTCACTAGCACAGATACGCAGTATTTT	CASSAGFTSTDTQYF
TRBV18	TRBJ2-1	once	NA	TGTGCCAGCTCCTACACTCAGGCCAATGAGCAGTTCTTC	CASSYTQANEQFF
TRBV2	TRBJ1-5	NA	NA	TGTGCCAGCACGTATGCACCCTATAGCAATCAGCCCCAGCATTTT	CASTYAPYSNQPQHF
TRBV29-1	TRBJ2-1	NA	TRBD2	TGCAGCGTTGGGACTAGTCATGAGCAGTTCTTC	CSVGTSHEQFF
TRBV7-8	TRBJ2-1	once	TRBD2	TGTGCCAGCAGCCGAAAGCGGGAGAGGGGTGAGCAGTTCTTC	CASSRKRERGEQFF
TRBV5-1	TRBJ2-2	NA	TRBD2	TGCGCCAGCAGCTTTAGCGGGAAACACGGGGAGCTGTTTTTT	CASSFSGKHGELFF
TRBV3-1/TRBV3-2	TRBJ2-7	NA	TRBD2	TGTGCCAGCAGACGGACTAGCGGGAGATCCTACGAGCAGTACTTC	CASRRTSGRSYEQYF
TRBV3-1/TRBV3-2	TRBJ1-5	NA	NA	TGTGCGGGGGGATCTAGCAATCAGCCCCAGCATTTT	CAGGSSNQPQHF
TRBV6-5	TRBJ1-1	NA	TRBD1	TGTGCCAGCAGTTGGCGGGACAGGTCTTTGAACACTGAAGCTTTCTTT	CASSWRDRSLNTEAFF
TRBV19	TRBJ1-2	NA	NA	TGTGCCAGTAGTATGGACAGTAACCTCTATGGCTACACCTTC	CASSMDSNLYGYTF
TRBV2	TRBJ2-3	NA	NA	TGTGCCAGCAGTGAAGTCGACAGTTCTAGCACAGATACGCAGTATTTT	CASSEVDSSSTDTQYF
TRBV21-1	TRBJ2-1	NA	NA	TGTGCCAGCAGCCGCCGGAAAGCGGGAGGGGATCACGCTGAGCAGTTCTTC	CASSRRKAGGDHAEQFF
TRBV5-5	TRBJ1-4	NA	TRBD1	TGTGCCAGCAGCCAGGGGAGATTACAGGGGGCGCCGGAAAAACTGTTTTTT	CASSQGRLQGAPEKLFF
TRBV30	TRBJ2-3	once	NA	TGTGCCTGGAGTATCCCCACTTCGGAGGGTTTGACAGATACGCAGTATTTT	CAWSIPTSEGLTDTQYF
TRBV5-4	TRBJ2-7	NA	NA	TGTGCCAGCAGCTTGACTAGTCAGCTCGAGCAGTACTTC	CASSLTSQLEQYF
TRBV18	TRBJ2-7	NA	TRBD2	TGTGCCAGCTCACCGACGCGGGAGCGAAGCGAGCAGTACTTC	CASSPTRERSEQYF
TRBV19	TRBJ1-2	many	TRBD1	TGTGCCAGTAGTACGGAGACAGGGTATGGCTACACCTTC	CASSTETGYGYTF
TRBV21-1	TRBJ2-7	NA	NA	TGTGCCAGCTTTCAAGCGGGGACAGGGACCTACGAGCAGTACTTC	CASFQAGTGTYEQYF
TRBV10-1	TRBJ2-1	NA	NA	TGCGCCAGCAGCCGGACTGACAATGAGCAGTTCTTC	CASSRTDNEQFF
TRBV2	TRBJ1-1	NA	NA	TGTGCCAGCAGTGACAGGGGTAACACTGAAGCTTTCTTT	CASSDRGNTEAFF
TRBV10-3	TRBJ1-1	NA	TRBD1	TGTGCCATCAGTGACGGACAGGGGTTCACTGAAGCTTTCTTT	CAISDGQGFTEAFF
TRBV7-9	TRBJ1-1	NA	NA	TGTGCCAGCAGCGGAAGGATCGGGGTGAACACTGAAGCTTTCTTT	CASSGRIGVNTEAFF
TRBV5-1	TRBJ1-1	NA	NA	TGCGCCAGCAGCTTGTACGGGATCACTGAAGCTTTCTTT	CASSLYGITEAFF